The 13 T cell receptor beta chains below all came from one sample that was sequenced in a study of blood T cell repertoires in COVID-19. This table comes from immunoSEQ multiplex PCR, and its TCRdb copy is limited to in-frame clones, with some not included. The table shows around 300,000 clones, with 85% to 90% occurring only once. The sequenced sample consisted of PBMCs or T cells enriched from blood (not recorded which). All receptors come from a woman aged 55-69 years who had recovered from COVID-19.

This rearrangement joins TRBV25-1 to TRBJ1-6; 8 nucleotides line up with TRBD1. The J segment lost 9 bases and the V segment lost 3 bases, leaving 10 bases of the junction unmatched. This CDR3 spans 16 amino acids. Germline V gene lookup returns CDR1 MGHDK and CDR2 SYGVNS. CDR3 residues: CASSDLQGGDGSPLHF. The CDR3 nucleotides are TGTGCCAGCAGTGATTTACAGGGGGGTGATGGTTCACCCCTCCACTTT.

The chain joins TRBV19 to TRBJ1-5, with 10 bases lining up with TRBD1. The CDR3 contains 15 residues. The J segment lost 5 bases and the V segment lost 3 bases, leaving 4 bases of the junction unmatched. CDR1 and CDR2 (germline): LNHDA, SQIVND (reference sequence). The CDR3 reads CASSIPGTGDQPQHF. The CDR3 DNA sequence: TGTGCCAGTAGTATCCCCGGGACAGGGGATCAGCCCCAGCATTTT.

This rearrangement joins TRBV6-5 to TRBJ2-1, with TRBD1 identical over 12 bases. CDR1 and CDR2 from the germline V gene are MNHEY and SVGAGI. The CDR3 is 15 amino acids. V shed 6 bases and J 15 bases; nucleotides not matched to a gene: 15. The CDR3 nucleotides are TGTGCCAGCAGACCACCGGGACAGGGGGCCGCGGAGAGGTTCTTC. It is translated as CASRPPGQGAAERFF.

This chain joins TRBV5-1 and TRBJ1-4; D gene unclear. The germline gives CDR1 SGHRS, CDR2 YFSETQ. Trimming pared 2 bases from V and 10 bases from J, leaving 12 bases between. CDR3 size: 13 residues. CDR3 in amino acids: CASSLQDSGKLFF. The CDR3 DNA sequence: TGCGCCAGCAGCTTACAAGACTCGGGAAAACTGTTTTTT.

The gene calls are TRBV12-3 or TRBV12-4 and TRBJ2-3; D unresolved. The CDR3 has 13 residues. V lost 6 bases, J lost 4 bases, and 11 bases lay in between. CDR3 amino acids: CASRIGAADTQYF. The CDR3 DNA reads TGTGCCAGCAGGATAGGAGCCGCAGATACGCAGTATTTT.

V usage is TRBV19 and J usage is TRBJ2-5; the D gene is possibly TRBD2 (6 bases). CDR1 is LNHDA, CDR2 SQIVND, per germline (reference sequence). The CDR3 runs 13 residues. V lost 2 bases and J 4 bases, leaving 8 bases between the germline ends. The CDR3 DNA reads as TGTGCCAGTAGTATAAACGGGAGAGAGACCCAGTACTTC. Its translation: CASSINGRETQYF.

The count of this clone is one. V and J are TRBV9 and TRBJ1-1, with a weak D call TRBD1 (6 bases). Germline lookup yields CDR1 SGDLS and CDR2 YYNGEE. The CDR3 runs 15 residues. V was shortened by 0 bases and J by 3 bases, with 12 bases between the two germline ends. CDR3 DNA: TGTGCCAGCAGCGTAGTTCAGGGGAGGGACACTGAAGCTTTCTTT. Translating gives CASSVVQGRDTEAFF.

The chain links TRBV3-1 (or the pseudogene TRBV3-2) to TRBJ1-1; no definite D call. V lost 4 bases and J lost 9, with 9 bases in between. Germline-derived CDR1 and CDR2 are LGHDT and YNNKEL (reference sequence). This CDR3 contains 11 residues. The CDR3 protein is CASSLTGQAFF. CDR3 sequence (DNA): TGTGCCAGCAGCCTTACGGGTCAAGCTTTCTTT.

The chain employs TRBV24-1 and TRBJ1-4; D possibly corresponds to TRBD1 (6 bases). The CDR3 runs 17 residues. The V end lost 5 bases, the J end lost 2 bases, and 17 bases lay between the germline ends. Germline V lookup: CDR1 KGHDR, CDR2 SFDVKD. In DNA, the CDR3 is TGTGCCACCAGTGGACACACAGGGAGTTCGACTAATGAAAAACTGTTTTTT. This encodes CATSGHTGSSTNEKLFF.

This rearrangement joins TRBV18 to TRBJ1-3, with D maybe TRBD1 (5 bases). CDR1 is KGHSH, CDR2 LQKENI, per germline. The CDR3 extends over 16 amino acids. V was cut by 0 bases and J by 0 bases, with 9 bases left in between. DNA of the CDR3: TGTGCCAGCTCACCACCCGGGGGTCACTCTGGAAACACCATATATTTT. Amino acids: CASSPPGGHSGNTIYF.

V gene TRBV28 combines with J gene TRBJ1-2, with a weak D call TRBD1 (6 bases). CDR1 and CDR2 from the germline V gene are MDHEN and SYDVKM. Trimming removed 5 bases from V and 13 bases from J, with 14 bases in between. The CDR3 contains 11 residues. The CDR3 sequence is CASSLKQGCTF. CDR3 sequence (DNA): TGTGCCAGCAGTCTAAAACAGGGTTGCACCTTC.

Only a few counts were recorded for this clone. The V and J genes are TRBV27 and TRBJ1-2; no reliable D call. Trimming took off 3 bases at V and 6 bases at J, with 20 bases between the two ends. CDR3 size: 16 residues. From germline, CDR1 is MNHEY and CDR2 SMNVEV (reference sequence). This CDR3 is CASSFSPRGLGDGYTF. In DNA form, the CDR3 reads TGTGCCAGCAGTTTCTCGCCTCGTGGATTAGGAGATGGCTACACCTTC.

The chain links TRBV27 to TRBJ1-2; a weak D match, TRBD1 (6 bases). The CDR3 extends over 13 amino acids. Trimming removed 7 bases at V and 14 bases at J, with 23 bases between. Per germline, CDR1 MNHEY and CDR2 SMNVEV (reference sequence). CDR3 sequence reads: CASIKGYRGAQTF. The CDR3 DNA reads as TGTGCCAGCATTAAGGGGTATCGGGGGGCGCAAACCTTC.